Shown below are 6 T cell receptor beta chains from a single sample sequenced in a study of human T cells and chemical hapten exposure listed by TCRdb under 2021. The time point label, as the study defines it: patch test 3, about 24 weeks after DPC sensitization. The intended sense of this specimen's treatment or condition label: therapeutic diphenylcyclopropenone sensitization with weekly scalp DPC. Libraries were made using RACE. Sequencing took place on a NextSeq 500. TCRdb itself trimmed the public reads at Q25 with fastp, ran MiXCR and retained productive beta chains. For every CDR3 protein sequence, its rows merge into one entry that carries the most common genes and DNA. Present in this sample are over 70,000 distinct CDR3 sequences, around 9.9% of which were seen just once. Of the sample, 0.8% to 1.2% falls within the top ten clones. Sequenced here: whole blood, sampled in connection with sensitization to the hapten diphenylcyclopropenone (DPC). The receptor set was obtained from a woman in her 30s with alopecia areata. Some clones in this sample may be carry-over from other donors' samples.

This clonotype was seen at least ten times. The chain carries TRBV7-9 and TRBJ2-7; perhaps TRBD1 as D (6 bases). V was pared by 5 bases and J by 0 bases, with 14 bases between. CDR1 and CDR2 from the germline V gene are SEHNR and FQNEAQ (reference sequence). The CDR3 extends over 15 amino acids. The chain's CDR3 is CASSRTGKNSYEQYF. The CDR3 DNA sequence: TGTGCCAGCAGCCGTACAGGGAAAAACTCCTACGAGCAGTACTTC.

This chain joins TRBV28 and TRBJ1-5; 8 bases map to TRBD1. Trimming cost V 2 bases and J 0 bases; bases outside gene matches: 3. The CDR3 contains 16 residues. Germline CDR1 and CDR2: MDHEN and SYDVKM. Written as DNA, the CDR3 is TGTGCCAGCAGTTTACCAGGGGGCTATAGCAATCAGCCCCAGCATTTT. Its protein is CASSLPGGYSNQPQHF.

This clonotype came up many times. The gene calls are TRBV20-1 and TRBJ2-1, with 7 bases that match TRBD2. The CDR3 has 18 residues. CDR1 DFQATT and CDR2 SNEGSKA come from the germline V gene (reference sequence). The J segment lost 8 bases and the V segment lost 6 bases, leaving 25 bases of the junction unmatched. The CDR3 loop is CSARGGTTIPRVQYEQFF. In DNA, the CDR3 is TGCAGTGCCCGGGGTGGGACTACGATACCCCGAGTACAATATGAGCAGTTCTTC.

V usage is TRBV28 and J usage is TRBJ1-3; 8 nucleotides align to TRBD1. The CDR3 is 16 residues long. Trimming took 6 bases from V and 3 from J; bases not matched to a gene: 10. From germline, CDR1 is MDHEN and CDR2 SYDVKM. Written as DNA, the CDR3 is TGTGCCAGCAGGCTGGCAGGGGGCACGGGTGGAAACACCATATATTTT. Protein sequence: CASRLAGGTGGNTIYF. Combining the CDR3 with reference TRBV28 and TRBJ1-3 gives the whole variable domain DVKVTQSSRYLVKRTGEKVFLECVQDMDHENMFWYRQDPGLGLRLIYFSYDVKMKEKGDIPEGYSVSREKKERFSLILESASTNQTSMYLCASRLAGGTGGNTIYFGEGSWLTVV.

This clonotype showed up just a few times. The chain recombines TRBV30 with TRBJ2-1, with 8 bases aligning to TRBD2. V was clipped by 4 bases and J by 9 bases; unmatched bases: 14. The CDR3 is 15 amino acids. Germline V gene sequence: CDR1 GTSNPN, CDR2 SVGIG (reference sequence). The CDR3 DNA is TGTGCCTGGACGGGTACTAGCGGTCCCTTAGGTGAGCAGTTCTTC. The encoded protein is CAWTGTSGPLGEQFF. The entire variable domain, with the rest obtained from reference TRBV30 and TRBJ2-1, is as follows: SQTIHQWPATLVQPVGSPLSLECTVEGTSNPNLYWYRQAAGRGLQLLFYSVGIGQISSEVPQNLSASRPQDRQFILSSKKLLLSDSGFYLCAWTGTSGPLGEQFFGPGTRLTVL.

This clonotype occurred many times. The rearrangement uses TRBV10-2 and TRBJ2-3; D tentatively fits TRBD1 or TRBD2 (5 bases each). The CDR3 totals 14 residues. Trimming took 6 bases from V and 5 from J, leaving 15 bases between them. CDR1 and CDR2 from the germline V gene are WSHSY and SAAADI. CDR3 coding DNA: TGCGCCAGCAGACCGGGGCCTACAATAGATACGCAGTATTTT. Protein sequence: CASRPGPTIDTQYF.